The present TCR beta chain was sequenced within a study of T cells in Graves' hyperthyroidism and ophthalmopathy. Study background: At initial diagnosis, before any treatment had begun, peripheral blood was obtained. Study-wide points: The majority of expanded thyroid clonotypes above 0.001 also appeared in blood.

The CDR3 loop spans 17 amino acids. J was trimmed by 5 bases and V by 0 bases; bases with no gene match: 6. Germline V gene data show CDR1 as LGHNA and CDR2 as YNFKEQ. This clonotype was counted a few times. The target antigen is unknown. TCR beta CDR3 regions were amplified from RNA. An initial round of RT-PCR targeting the TCR CDR3 relied on the HTBI primer set. One entry per CDR3 protein, called by TCRdb with MiXCR from the multiplex PCR reads. Of around 300,000 distinct CDR3 sequences listed, approximately 14% were seen once; the top ten hold over 30%. The patients, who ranged from 18 to 65 in age, presented with newly diagnosed hyperthyroidism lasting under 2 months. Diagnostic assessment was based on clinical symptoms, serum thyroxine and TRAb, thyroid ultrasound and orbital computed tomography.

The sequence was obtained from a woman between 45 and 60 years old with Graves' hyperthyroidism that later progressed to Graves' ophthalmopathy. The rearrangement links TRBV4-2 to TRBJ2-4, with 11 bases matching TRBD2. Sequencing was performed on blood. CDR3: CASSQEIAGGRENIQYF. The CDR3 DNA sequence: TGTGCCAGCAGCCAAGAAATAGCGGGAGGGCGTGAAAACATTCAGTACTTC.